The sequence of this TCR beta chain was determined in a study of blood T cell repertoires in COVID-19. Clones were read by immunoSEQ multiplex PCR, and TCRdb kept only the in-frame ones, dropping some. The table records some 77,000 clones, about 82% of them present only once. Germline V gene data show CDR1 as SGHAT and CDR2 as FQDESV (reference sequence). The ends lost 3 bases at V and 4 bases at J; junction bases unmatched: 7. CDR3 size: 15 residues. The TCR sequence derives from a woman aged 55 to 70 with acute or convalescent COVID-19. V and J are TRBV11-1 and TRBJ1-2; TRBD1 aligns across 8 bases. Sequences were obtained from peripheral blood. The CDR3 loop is CASSLTDRGFYGYTF. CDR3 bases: TGTGCCAGCAGCTTGACCGACAGGGGATTCTATGGCTACACCTTC.